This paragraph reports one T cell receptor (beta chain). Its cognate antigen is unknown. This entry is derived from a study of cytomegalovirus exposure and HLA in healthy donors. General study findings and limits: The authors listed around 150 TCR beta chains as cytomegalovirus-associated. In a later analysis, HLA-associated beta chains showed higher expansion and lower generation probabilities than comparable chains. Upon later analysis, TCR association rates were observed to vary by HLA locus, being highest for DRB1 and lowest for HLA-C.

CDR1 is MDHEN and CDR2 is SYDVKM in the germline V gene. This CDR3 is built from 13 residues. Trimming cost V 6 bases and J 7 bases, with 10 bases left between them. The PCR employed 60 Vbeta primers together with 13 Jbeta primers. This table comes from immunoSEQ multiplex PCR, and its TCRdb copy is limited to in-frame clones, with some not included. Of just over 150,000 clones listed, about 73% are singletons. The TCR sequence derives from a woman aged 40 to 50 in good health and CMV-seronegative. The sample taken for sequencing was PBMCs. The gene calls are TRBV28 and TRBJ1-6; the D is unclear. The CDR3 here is CASRPRGNSPLHF. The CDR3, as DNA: TGTGCCAGCAGACCACGGGGAAATTCACCCCTCCACTTT.